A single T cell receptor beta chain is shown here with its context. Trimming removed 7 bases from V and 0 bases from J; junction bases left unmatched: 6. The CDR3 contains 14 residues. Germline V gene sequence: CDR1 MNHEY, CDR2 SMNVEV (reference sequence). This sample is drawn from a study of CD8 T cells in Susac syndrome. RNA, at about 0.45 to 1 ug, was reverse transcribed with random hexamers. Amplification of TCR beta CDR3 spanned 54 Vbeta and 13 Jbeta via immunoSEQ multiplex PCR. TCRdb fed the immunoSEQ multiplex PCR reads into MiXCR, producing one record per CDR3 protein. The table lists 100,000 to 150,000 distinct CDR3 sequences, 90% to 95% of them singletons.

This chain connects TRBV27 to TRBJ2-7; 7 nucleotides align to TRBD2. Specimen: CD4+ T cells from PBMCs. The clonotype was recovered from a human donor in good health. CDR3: CASITLAASYEQYF. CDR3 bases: TGTGCCAGCATTACGCTAGCGGCCTCCTACGAGCAGTACTTC.